The 22 T cell receptor beta chains presented below share a single source sample, sequenced in a study of a mutant IDH1 vaccine in newly diagnosed glioma. The time point here: week 5, during vaccination. With topical imiquimod, each dose of the vaccine consisted of 300 ug of mutant IDH1 20-mer peptide. The protocol was immunoSEQ multiplex PCR, while the TCRdb copy is restricted to in-frame clones and leaves out a portion. The data contain around 50,000 clones, 85% to 90% of them seen just once; the ten biggest clones take up around 4.4%. No antigen has been identified for these receptors. The sequenced sample was PBMCs, obtained from a glioma patient whose treatment included an IDH1 peptide vaccine. All receptors derive from a woman in her thirties or forties with glioma.

This chain joins TRBV7-2 and TRBJ2-5; D possibly matches TRBD1 or TRBD2 (5 bases each). V was cut by 6 bases and J by 5 bases, with 13 bases left in between. The germline V gene has CDR1 SGHTA and CDR2 FQGNSA. The CDR3 is 13 residues long. The CDR3 reads CASSLEGPETQYF. The CDR3 DNA reads as TGTGCCAGCAGTCTCGAGGGGCCGGAGACCCAGTACTTC.

The chain couples TRBV5-5 to TRBJ2-7, with D maybe TRBD1 (5 bases). Germline-derived CDR1 and CDR2 are SGHKS and YYEKEE (reference sequence). The CDR3 covers 17 residues. V lost 0 bases to trimming and J lost 2 bases, with 18 bases between them. CDR3 in amino acids: CASSLGPQGFYTYEQYF. The CDR3 nucleotides read TGTGCCAGCAGCTTGGGACCCCAGGGTTTCTACACCTACGAGCAGTACTTC.

V usage is TRBV7-2 and J usage is TRBJ2-7; 7 bases fit TRBD2. CDR3 size: 13 residues. With 1 base clipped from V and 5 bases from J, the junction kept 2 bases outside the gene matches. Germline CDR1 reads SGHTA; CDR2 reads FQGNSA. The CDR3 protein is CASSLVGGNEQYF. DNA of the CDR3: TGTGCCAGCAGCTTAGTGGGGGGGAACGAGCAGTACTTC.

This clone was seen a few times. This chain uses TRBV28 with TRBJ1-5; the match to TRBD1 covers 9 bases. Germline V lookup: CDR1 MDHEN, CDR2 SYDVKM. This CDR3 has 15 residues. V lost 5 bases to trimming and J lost 7 bases; unmatched junction nucleotides: 9. The CDR3 loop is CASSPLTGGGQPQHF. CDR3 bases: TGTGCCAGCAGTCCACTGACAGGGGGAGGACAGCCCCAGCATTTT.

The chain carries TRBV18 and TRBJ1-1; D perhaps matches TRBD1 (5 bases). In germline, CDR1 is KGHSH, CDR2 LQKENI. CDR3 length equals 13 residues. Trimming stripped 6 bases from V and 7 bases from J, with 15 bases between. The CDR3 sequence: CASSKLDNYEAFF. In DNA form, the CDR3 reads TGTGCCAGCTCTAAGCTGGACAATTATGAAGCTTTCTTT.

The CDR3 sequence is CSASLRGGAFF. CDR3 DNA sequence: TGCAGTGCTAGTCTCCGTGGGGGAGCTTTCTTT. The chain uses TRBV20-1 and TRBJ1-1, with D possibly TRBD1 on 5 matching bases. V gave up 3 bases and J gave up 10 bases, with 12 bases separating them. Germline V gene lookup returns CDR1 DFQATT and CDR2 SNEGSKA (reference sequence). The CDR3 is made up of 11 amino acids.

This chain connects TRBV27 to TRBJ2-3; D possibly corresponds to TRBD2 (5 bases). Trimming removed 2 bases at V and 5 bases at J, with 11 bases between. The CDR3 sequence is 14 residues long. Germline V gene sequence: CDR1 MNHEY, CDR2 SMNVEV (reference sequence). For the CDR3, the DNA is TGTGCCAGCAGTTTAGTACCGGGATTAGATACGCAGTATTTT. The encoded protein is CASSLVPGLDTQYF.

This chain uses TRBV5-4 with TRBJ2-2; 11 bases fit TRBD2. The CDR3 is 15 residues long. With V trimmed by 1 base and J by 8 bases, 4 bases remained unmatched. Germline V gives CDR1 SGHNT, CDR2 YYREEE (reference sequence). The CDR3 DNA sequence: TGTGCCAGCAGCTTGAGACTAGCGGGGCAGGGGGAGCTGTTTTTT. Protein product: CASSLRLAGQGELFF.

V gene TRBV10-2 combines with J gene TRBJ1-5, with unresolved D. The CDR3 totals 14 residues. The V and J ends lost 6 bases and 0 bases respectively, with 9 bases between them. CDR1 and CDR2 (germline): WSHSY, SAAADI. The CDR3 DNA follows: TGCGCCAGCAGCGCGAGCGATAGCAATCAGCCCCAGCATTTT. Amino acid sequence: CASSASDSNQPQHF.

V is TRBV4-1 and J is TRBJ1-1; perhaps TRBD1 as D (6 bases). The V end lost 3 bases, the J end lost 1 base, and 18 bases lay between the germline ends. Germline CDR1 MGHRA, CDR2 YSYEKL. The CDR3 totals 17 residues. CDR3 amino acids: CASSQKPGVTSNTEAFF. In DNA, the CDR3 is TGCGCCAGCAGCCAGAAGCCAGGGGTTACTTCGAACACTGAAGCTTTCTTT.

V and J are TRBV5-4 and TRBJ2-5; possible D gene TRBD1, 6 bases. CDR3 length equals 14 residues. Between the trimmed V and J ends, which lost 2 bases and 3 bases, there was a span of 11 bases. Germline V CDR1 and CDR2: SGHNT, YYREEE (reference sequence). As DNA, the CDR3 is TGTGCCAGCAGCTTCCGGGACACCGAAGAGACCCAGTACTTC. Its protein product is CASSFRDTEETQYF.

V is TRBV6-6 and J is TRBJ2-5, with 8 bases matching TRBD1. The CDR3 has 15 amino acids. The V segment lost 6 bases and the J segment 5 bases; nucleotides outside the gene matches: 11. CDR1 is MNHNY and CDR2 is SVGAGI in the germline V gene (reference sequence). CDR3 coding DNA: TGTGCCAGCAGACCGAGCAGGGGGCCGGGGGAGACCCAGTACTTC. Translation gives CASRPSRGPGETQYF.

The chain combines TRBV11-2 with TRBJ1-6, with 7 bases aligning to TRBD1. The CDR3 loop spans 15 amino acids. Trimming took 5 bases from V and 11 from J; bases not matched to a gene: 12. CDR1 is SGHAT and CDR2 is FQNNGV in the germline V gene. CDR3 protein: CASSRDTDRVAPLHF. The CDR3 DNA sequence: TGTGCCAGCAGCCGAGACACCGACAGGGTAGCACCCCTCCACTTT.

The J gene is TRBJ2-5, the V gene TRBV27; 8 nucleotides agree with TRBD2. The trim removed 6 bases at V and 1 base at J, leaving 10 bases unmatched. From germline, CDR1 is MNHEY and CDR2 SMNVEV (reference sequence). The CDR3 runs 16 residues. The CDR3 sequence: CASRPSGLEGQETQYF. The CDR3 coding sequence is TGTGCCAGCAGGCCATCGGGACTAGAGGGCCAAGAGACCCAGTACTTC.

In its sample, this clone was seen once. The chain employs TRBV25-1 and TRBJ2-1; 10 bases agree with TRBD1. There are 15 residues in the CDR3. The V gene end was trimmed by 3 bases and the J gene end by 10 bases; junction bases not matched to a gene: 9. Germline V lookup: CDR1 MGHDK, CDR2 SYGVNS. The CDR3: CASSERGTGEVEQFF. The DNA of the CDR3 is TGTGCCAGCAGTGAGCGAGGGACAGGGGAAGTGGAGCAGTTCTTC. The full variable domain, rest sourced from reference TRBV25-1 and TRBJ2-1, is EADIYQTPRYLVIGTGKKITLECSQTMGHDKMYWYQQDPGMELHLIHYSYGVNSTEKGDLSSESTVSRIRTEHFPLTLESARPSHTSQYLCASSERGTGEVEQFFGPGTRLTVL.

This rearrangement joins TRBV7-2 to TRBJ1-3, with D perhaps TRBD1 (6 bases). CDR1 and CDR2 from the germline V gene are SGHTA and FQGNSA. The CDR3 runs 15 residues. V was clipped by 6 bases and J by 1 base, with 13 bases between them. The CDR3 DNA reads TGTGCCAGCAGATTGACAGGAGGGTCTGGAAACACCATATATTTT. Amino acids: CASRLTGGSGNTIYF. Using reference TRBV7-2 and TRBJ1-3 for the parts outside the CDR3, the full variable domain is GAGVSQSPSNKVTEKGKDVELRCDPISGHTALYWYRQSLGQGLEFLIYFQGNSAPDKSGLPSDRFSAERTGGSVSTLTIQRTQQEDSAVYLCASRLTGGSGNTIYFGEGSWLTVV.

The V call is TRBV2, the J call TRBJ1-2; TRBD1 aligns across 8 bases. Germline V gene data show CDR1 as SNHLY and CDR2 as FYNNEI. The CDR3 length is 13 residues. V lost 5 bases, J lost 3 bases, and 2 bases stayed unmatched. In DNA, the CDR3 is TGTGCCAGCAGTTTGGACAGGGACTATGGCTACACCTTC. Its translation is CASSLDRDYGYTF.

The V and J genes are TRBV2 and TRBJ2-7; D uncertain. CDR3 length: 13 residues. CDR1 is SNHLY, CDR2 FYNNEI, per germline. V lost 5 bases and J lost 7, with 15 bases in between. CDR3 nucleotides: TGTGCCAGCAGTTGGTCAGGTACGGGTGAGCAGTACTTC. It specifies CASSWSGTGEQYF.

The chain is built from TRBV20-1 and TRBJ2-7; no firm D call. This CDR3 has 11 amino acids. V lost 3 bases, J lost 6 bases, and 9 bases lay in between. The germline V gene encodes CDR1 DFQATT and CDR2 SNEGSKA (reference sequence). CDR3 protein: CSASPIREQYF. The CDR3 bases are TGCAGTGCTAGTCCGATTCGCGAGCAGTACTTC.

This chain connects TRBV5-1 to TRBJ1-3, with a tentative D call TRBD1 (6 bases). CDR1 is SGHRS, CDR2 YFSETQ, per germline. The CDR3 contains 15 residues. V dropped 0 bases and J dropped 0 bases, with 7 bases sitting between them. This CDR3 reads CASSLEGGSGNTIYF. In nucleotides, the CDR3 is TGCGCCAGCAGCTTGGAAGGGGGCTCTGGAAACACCATATATTTT. Full variable domain (outside the CDR3, taken from reference TRBV5-1 and TRBJ1-3): KAGVTQTPRYLIKTRGQQVTLSCSPISGHRSVSWYQQTPGQGLQFLFEYFSETQRNKGNFPGRFSGRQFSNSRSEMNVSTLELGDSALYLCASSLEGGSGNTIYFGEGSWLTVV.

The rearrangement uses TRBV6-1 and TRBJ2-5; no firm D call. Trimming left V 2 bases short and J 5 bases short, with 6 bases between. The germline gives CDR1 MNHNS, CDR2 SASEGT. CDR3 size: 12 residues. CDR3 DNA: TGTGCCAGCAGTGAACTGTTGGAGACCCAGTACTTC. It yields the protein CASSELLETQYF.

This chain connects TRBV27 to TRBJ2-7; 13 positions match TRBD2. Germline CDR1 MNHEY, CDR2 SMNVEV (reference sequence). V lost 6 bases, J lost 2 bases, and 4 bases stayed unmatched. This CDR3 comprises 15 residues. The CDR3, as DNA: TGTGCCAGCAGCGCAGGACTAGCGGGAGCCTACGAGCAGTACTTC. This sequence encodes CASSAGLAGAYEQYF.